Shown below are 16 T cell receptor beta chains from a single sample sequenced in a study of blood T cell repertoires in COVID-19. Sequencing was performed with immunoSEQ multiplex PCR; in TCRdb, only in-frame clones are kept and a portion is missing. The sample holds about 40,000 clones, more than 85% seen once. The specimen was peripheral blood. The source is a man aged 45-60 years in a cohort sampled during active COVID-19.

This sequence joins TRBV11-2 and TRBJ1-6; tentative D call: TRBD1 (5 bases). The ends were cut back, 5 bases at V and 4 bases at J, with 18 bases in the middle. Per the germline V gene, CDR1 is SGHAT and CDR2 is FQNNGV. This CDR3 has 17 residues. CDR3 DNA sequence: TGTGCCAGCAGCCCGACGCCCGGGAGGGGTTATAATTCACCCCTCCACTTT. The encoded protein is CASSPTPGRGYNSPLHF.

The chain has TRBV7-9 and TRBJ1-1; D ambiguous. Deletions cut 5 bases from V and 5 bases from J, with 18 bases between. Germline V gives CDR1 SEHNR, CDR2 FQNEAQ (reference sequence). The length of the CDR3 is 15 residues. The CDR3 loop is CASSTDVSRGTEAFF. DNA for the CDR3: TGTGCCAGCAGCACGGACGTTTCCCGAGGGACTGAAGCTTTCTTT. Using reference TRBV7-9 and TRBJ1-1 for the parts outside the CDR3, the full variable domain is DTGVSQNPRHKITKRGQNVTFRCDPISEHNRLYWYRQTLGQGPEFLTYFQNEAQLEKSRLLSDRFSAERPKGSFSTLEIQRTEQGDSAMYLCASSTDVSRGTEAFFGQGTRLTVV.

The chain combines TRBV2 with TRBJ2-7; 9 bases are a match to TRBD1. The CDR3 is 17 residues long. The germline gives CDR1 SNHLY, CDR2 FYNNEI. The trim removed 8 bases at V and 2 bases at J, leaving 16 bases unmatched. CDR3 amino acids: CASLRDRESIVAYEQYF. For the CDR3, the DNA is TGTGCCAGCCTACGGGACAGGGAGTCGATAGTCGCCTACGAGCAGTACTTC.

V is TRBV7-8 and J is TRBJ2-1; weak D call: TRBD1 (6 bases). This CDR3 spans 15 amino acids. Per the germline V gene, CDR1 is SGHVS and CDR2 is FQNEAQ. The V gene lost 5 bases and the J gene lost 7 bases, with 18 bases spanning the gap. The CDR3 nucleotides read TGTGCCAGCAGCCTCGGACAGCTTCGTGCGAATGAGCAGTTCTTC. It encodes CASSLGQLRANEQFF.

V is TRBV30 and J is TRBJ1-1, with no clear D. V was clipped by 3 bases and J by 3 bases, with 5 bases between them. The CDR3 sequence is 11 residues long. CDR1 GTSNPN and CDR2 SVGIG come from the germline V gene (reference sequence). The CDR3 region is CAWSSYTEAFF. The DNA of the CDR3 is TGTGCCTGGAGCTCCTACACTGAAGCTTTCTTT.

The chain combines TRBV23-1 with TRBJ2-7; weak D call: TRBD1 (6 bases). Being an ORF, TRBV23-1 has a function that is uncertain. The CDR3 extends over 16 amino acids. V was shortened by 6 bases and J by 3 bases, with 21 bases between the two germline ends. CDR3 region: CASSYLRGSPLYEQYV. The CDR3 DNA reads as TGCGCCAGCAGCTATCTCAGGGGTAGCCCTCTCTACGAGCAGTACGTC.

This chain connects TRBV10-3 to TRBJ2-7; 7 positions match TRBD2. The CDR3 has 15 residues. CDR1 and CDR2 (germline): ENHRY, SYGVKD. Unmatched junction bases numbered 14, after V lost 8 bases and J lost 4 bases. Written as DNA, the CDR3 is TGTGCCATCCCCCACCGGGGATCGGGGGGATACGAGCAGTACGTC. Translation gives CAIPHRGSGGYEQYV.

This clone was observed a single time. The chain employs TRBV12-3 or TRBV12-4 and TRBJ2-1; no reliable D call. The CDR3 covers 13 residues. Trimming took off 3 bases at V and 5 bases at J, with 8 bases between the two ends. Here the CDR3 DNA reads TGTGCCAGCAGTTTGTCCACGGACAATGAGCAGTTCTTC. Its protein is CASSLSTDNEQFF.

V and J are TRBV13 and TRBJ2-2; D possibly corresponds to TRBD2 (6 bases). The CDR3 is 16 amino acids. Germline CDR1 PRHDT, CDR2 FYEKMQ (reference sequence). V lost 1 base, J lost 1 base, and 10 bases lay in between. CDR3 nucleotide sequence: TGTGCCAGCAGCTTAGTGCGGGGCCGGAACACCGGGGAGCTGTTTTTT. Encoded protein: CASSLVRGRNTGELFF.

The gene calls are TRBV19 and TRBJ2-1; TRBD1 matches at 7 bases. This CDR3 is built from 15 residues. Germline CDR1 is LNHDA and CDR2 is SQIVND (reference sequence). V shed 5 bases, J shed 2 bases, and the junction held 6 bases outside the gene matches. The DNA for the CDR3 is TGTGCCAGTAGTCGACAGGGTAACCCCTACAATGAGCAGTTCTTC. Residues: CASSRQGNPYNEQFF.

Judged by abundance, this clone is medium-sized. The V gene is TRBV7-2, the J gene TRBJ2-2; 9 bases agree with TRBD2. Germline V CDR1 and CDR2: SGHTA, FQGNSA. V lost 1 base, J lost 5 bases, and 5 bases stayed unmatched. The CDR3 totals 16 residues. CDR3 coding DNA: TGTGCCAGCAGCTTAGGCGGGAGGGCCGTAACCGGGGAGCTGTTTTTT. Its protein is CASSLGGRAVTGELFF.

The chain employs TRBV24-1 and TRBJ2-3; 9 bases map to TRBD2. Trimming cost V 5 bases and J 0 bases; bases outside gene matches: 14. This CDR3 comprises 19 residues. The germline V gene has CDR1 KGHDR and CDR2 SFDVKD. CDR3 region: CATSALRGVGLASTDTQYF. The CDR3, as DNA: TGTGCCACCAGTGCCCTTAGGGGCGTCGGACTAGCGAGCACAGATACGCAGTATTTT.

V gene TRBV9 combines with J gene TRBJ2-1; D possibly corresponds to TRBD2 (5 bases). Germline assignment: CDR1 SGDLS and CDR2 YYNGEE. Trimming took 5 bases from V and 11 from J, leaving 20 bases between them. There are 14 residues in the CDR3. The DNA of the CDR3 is TGTGCCAGCAGTCCCGGAGAGGGTCGCCGTCAGCAGTTCTTC. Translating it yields CASSPGEGRRQQFF. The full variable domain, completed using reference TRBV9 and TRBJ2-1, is DSGVTQTPKHLITATGQRVTLRCSPRSGDLSVYWYQQSLDQGLQFLIQYYNGEERAKGNILERFSAQQFPDLHSELNLSSLELGDSALYFCASSPGEGRRQQFFGPGTRLTVL.

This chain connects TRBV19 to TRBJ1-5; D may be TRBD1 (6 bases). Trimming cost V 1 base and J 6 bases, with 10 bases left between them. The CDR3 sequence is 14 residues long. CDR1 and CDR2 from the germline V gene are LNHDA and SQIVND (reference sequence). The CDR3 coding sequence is TGTGCCAGTAGTATAGGACAGGCCAGTCAGCCCCAGCATTTT. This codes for CASSIGQASQPQHF.

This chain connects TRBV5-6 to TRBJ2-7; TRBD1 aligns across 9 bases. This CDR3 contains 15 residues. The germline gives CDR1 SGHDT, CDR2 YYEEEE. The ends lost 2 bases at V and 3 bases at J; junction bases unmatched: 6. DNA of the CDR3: TGTGCCAGCAGCTTAAATGGACAGGGGTACTACGAGCAGTACGTC. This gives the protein CASSLNGQGYYEQYV.

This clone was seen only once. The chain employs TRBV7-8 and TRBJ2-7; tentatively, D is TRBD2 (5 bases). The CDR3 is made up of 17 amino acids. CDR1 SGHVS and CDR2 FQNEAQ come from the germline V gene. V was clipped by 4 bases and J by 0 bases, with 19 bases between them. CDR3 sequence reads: CASSYRGLVLHSYEQYF. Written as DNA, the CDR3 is TGTGCCAGCAGCTACCGGGGTTTAGTTTTGCACTCCTACGAGCAGTACTTC.